This record covers a single T cell receptor (beta chain). CDR1 is MNHEY, CDR2 SVGEGT, per germline. This CDR3 spans 12 amino acids. V lost 4 bases and J 7 bases, leaving 10 bases between the germline ends. This sample was included in a study of CD8 T cells in Susac syndrome. Negative isolation yielded the CD8+ and CD4+ T cells, while FACS enriched the TEMRA cells. A quantity of about 0.45 to 1 ug RNA underwent reverse transcription using random hexamers. MiXCR, applied by TCRdb to the immunoSEQ multiplex PCR reads, yields one record per CDR3 protein. In the table there are under 200,000 distinct CDR3 sequences, 90% to 96% of which are singletons.

Material for sequencing was CD4+ T cells from PBMCs. The chain recombines TRBV6-2 or TRBV6-3 with TRBJ1-2; TRBD1 is a possible D gene (6 bases). This TCR was recovered from a human donor with Susac syndrome. The CDR3 coding sequence is TGTGCCAGCAGTTCTGGGACACTTGGCTACACCTTC. Translation: CASSSGTLGYTF.